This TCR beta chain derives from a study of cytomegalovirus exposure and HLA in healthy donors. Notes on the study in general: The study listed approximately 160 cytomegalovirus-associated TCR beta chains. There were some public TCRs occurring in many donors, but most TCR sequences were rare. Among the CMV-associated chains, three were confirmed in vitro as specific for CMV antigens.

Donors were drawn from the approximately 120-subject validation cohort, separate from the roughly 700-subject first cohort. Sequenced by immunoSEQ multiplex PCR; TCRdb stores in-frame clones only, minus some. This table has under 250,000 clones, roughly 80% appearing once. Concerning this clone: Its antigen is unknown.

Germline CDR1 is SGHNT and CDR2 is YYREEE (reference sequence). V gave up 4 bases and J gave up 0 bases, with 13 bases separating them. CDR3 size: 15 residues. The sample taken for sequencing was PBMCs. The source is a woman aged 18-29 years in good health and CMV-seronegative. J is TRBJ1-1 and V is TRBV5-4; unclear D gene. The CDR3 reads CASSTPQTMNTEAFF. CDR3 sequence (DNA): TGTGCCAGCAGCACCCCTCAGACAATGAACACTGAAGCTTTCTTT.